Shown below are 30 T cell receptor beta chains from a single sample sequenced in a study of T cells in Graves' hyperthyroidism and ophthalmopathy. RNA transcripts yielded amplified TCR beta CDR3 regions. During a first-round RT-PCR of the TCR CDR3, the HTBI primer set was used. TCRdb recomputed calls from the multiplex PCR reads with MiXCR, one row per CDR3 protein. Here the sample spans some 560,000 distinct CDR3 sequences, approximately 14% being singletons. The sequenced sample consisted of blood. These receptor sequences come from a woman between 25 and 40 years old with Graves' hyperthyroidism.

This chain joins TRBV15 and TRBJ2-1, with 10 bases aligning to TRBD2. CDR1 and CDR2 (germline): LNHNV, YYDKDF (reference sequence). This CDR3 has 17 residues. With V trimmed by 0 bases and J by 7 bases, 9 bases remained unmatched. The CDR3 loop is CATSRDPPSGSLNEQFF. The CDR3 DNA sequence: TGTGCCACCAGCAGAGATCCCCCTAGCGGGAGTCTGAATGAGCAGTTCTTC.

This clonotype appeared a few times. This chain links TRBV6-2 or TRBV6-3 with TRBJ2-1; the match to TRBD2 covers 10 bases. There are 18 residues in the CDR3. V trimming: 7 bases; J trimming: 9 bases; junction bases outside the gene matches: 21. Germline loops: CDR1 MNHEY, CDR2 SVGEGT. The CDR3 DNA sequence: TGTGCCAGCACCCCCCCAGGTGGAGCGGGAGGGCCTGCGAGTGAGCAGTTCTTC. It encodes CASTPPGGAGGPASEQFF.

The chain couples TRBV9 to TRBJ2-1; 7 positions match TRBD2. This CDR3 region has 13 residues. The germline gives CDR1 SGDLS, CDR2 YYNGEE. The V segment lost 3 bases and the J segment 10 bases; nucleotides outside the gene matches: 7. CDR3 coding DNA: TGTGCCAGCAGCGGGCTATGGGGGGGGGAGCAGTTCTTC. It codes for CASSGLWGGEQFF. Complete variable domain (other parts from reference TRBV9 and TRBJ2-1): DSGVTQTPKHLITATGQRVTLRCSPRSGDLSVYWYQQSLDQGLQFLIQYYNGEERAKGNILERFSAQQFPDLHSELNLSSLELGDSALYFCASSGLWGGEQFFGPGTRLTVL.

This clonotype was observed a handful of times. The chain has TRBV19 and TRBJ2-7; 10 nucleotides line up with TRBD2. The V segment lost 1 base and the J segment 1 base; nucleotides outside the gene matches: 1. The CDR3 runs to 15 residues. Germline CDR1 is LNHDA and CDR2 is SQIVND (reference sequence). As DNA, the CDR3 is TGTGCCAGTAGTATAGGACTAGCGGGTTCCTACGAGCAGTACTTC. Protein product: CASSIGLAGSYEQYF.

This clonotype appeared a few times. This rearrangement joins TRBV6-6 to TRBJ2-7, with D tentatively TRBD2 (6 bases). The CDR3 is made up of 14 amino acids. Germline CDR1 and CDR2: MNHNY and SVGAGI (reference sequence). Trimming shortened V by 2 bases and J by 3 bases, and 11 bases separated the two germline ends. The DNA for the CDR3 is TGTGCCAGCAGTTACGGCGGGACGAACTACGAGCAGTACTTC. Amino acid sequence: CASSYGGTNYEQYF.

This clonotype was picked up a small number of times. The V and J genes are TRBV7-2 and TRBJ2-5, with 8 bases identical to TRBD2. The germline CDR1 and CDR2 sequences are SGHTA and FQGNSA. Losses at the gene ends were 5 bases for V and 5 bases for J; bases not matched to a gene: 13. The CDR3 runs 16 residues. CDR3 loop: CASSLDPGLVEETQYF. The CDR3, as DNA: TGTGCCAGCAGCCTAGACCCGGGACTAGTGGAGGAGACCCAGTACTTC.

In its sample, this clonotype was seen a few times. The rearrangement uses TRBV30 and TRBJ2-5; D is unclear. The V end lost 3 bases, the J end lost 4 bases, and 12 bases lay between the germline ends. The CDR3 covers 13 residues. Germline CDR1 reads GTSNPN; CDR2 reads SVGIG (reference sequence). CDR3 sequence: CAWSPDVRETQYF. The CDR3, as DNA: TGTGCCTGGAGCCCCGACGTACGAGAGACCCAGTACTTC.

This clonotype has at least ten counts. The rearrangement joins TRBV18 to TRBJ1-2; 9 bases agree with TRBD1. The CDR3 consists of 15 residues. Germline CDR1 is KGHSH and CDR2 is LQKENI. V shed 3 bases, J shed 2 bases, and the junction held 4 bases outside the gene matches. In nucleotides, the CDR3 is TGTGCCAGCTCACCGGGACAGGGAAACAACTATGGCTACACCTTC. Translating gives CASSPGQGNNYGYTF.

In its sample, this clonotype was seen many times. The V gene is TRBV20-1, the J gene TRBJ2-7, with 8 bases that match TRBD2. The ends lost 5 bases at V and 2 bases at J; junction bases unmatched: 2. The CDR3 loop spans 12 amino acids. Germline CDR1 and CDR2: DFQATT and SNEGSKA (reference sequence). The CDR3 sequence is CSALAGPYEQYF. For the CDR3, the DNA is TGCAGTGCTTTAGCGGGACCCTACGAGCAGTACTTC.

Ten or more counts support this clonotype. The V and J genes are TRBV3-1 and TRBJ1-3, with D perhaps matching TRBD1 (5 bases). CDR1 and CDR2 (germline): LGHDT, YNNKEL (reference sequence). The germline V and J ends were trimmed by 3 bases and 4 bases, with 16 bases remaining between them. CDR3 length: 16 residues. The CDR3 loop is CASSQGRPQGGNTIYF. In DNA form, the CDR3 reads TGTGCCAGCAGCCAGGGACGACCCCAGGGCGGAAACACCATATATTTT.

The chain recombines TRBV4-1 with TRBJ2-7; 7 nucleotides line up with TRBD1. The CDR3 runs 15 residues. Trimming took 1 base from V and 2 from J; bases not matched to a gene: 5. Germline V gene data show CDR1 as MGHRA and CDR2 as YSYEKL. The CDR3 spells CASSQATGSPYEQYF. The CDR3 coding sequence is TGCGCCAGCAGCCAAGCGACAGGGTCCCCCTACGAGCAGTACTTC.

This clonotype was seen ten or more times. The junction departs from the called germline gene at one end, perhaps through a read error. This chain joins TRBV20-1 and TRBJ1-2, with D tentatively TRBD1 (5 bases). The CDR3 loop spans 12 amino acids. The germline V gene has CDR1 DFQATT and CDR2 SNEGSKA (reference sequence). CDR3 region: CVYGGIGYGYTF. CDR3 DNA sequence: TGTGTTTACGGGGGGATAGGCTATGGCTACACCTTC.

The J gene is TRBJ2-7, the V gene TRBV6-1, with 8 bases aligning to TRBD2. The CDR3 has 16 residues. Germline CDR1 MNHNS, CDR2 SASEGT. V lost 5 bases, J lost 3 bases, and 12 bases stayed unmatched. The CDR3 DNA reads as TGTGCCAGCAGTTCCAAGATTAGCGGGAATATCTACGAGCAGTACTTC. Translation gives CASSSKISGNIYEQYF.

To note about this clonotype: This may stem from a read error, because a much larger clone lies one nucleotide away. The rearrangement joins TRBV7-3 to TRBJ2-7; the D gene is possibly TRBD2 (6 bases). The CDR3 is 13 amino acids. CDR1 and CDR2 from the germline V gene are SGHTA and FQGTGA. The CDR3 spells CASSLRDSYVQYF. CDR3 DNA: TGTGCCAGCAGCTTAAGGGACTCCTACGTGCAGTACTTC.

This clonotype occurred a few times. The chain links TRBV7-9 to TRBJ1-1; D remains ambiguous. Germline CDR1 is SEHNR and CDR2 is FQNEAQ (reference sequence). Trimming took off 0 bases at V and 1 base at J, with 9 bases between the two ends. The CDR3 extends over 15 amino acids. CDR3 nucleotide sequence: TGTGCCAGCAGCTTAGCCCCGGACGGGAACACTGAAGCTTTCTTT. This gives the protein CASSLAPDGNTEAFF.

The rearrangement uses TRBV10-3 and TRBJ2-1, with D maybe TRBD2 (6 bases). Germline CDR1 ENHRY, CDR2 SYGVKD. With 6 bases removed from V and 4 bases from J, the gap between germline ends came to 10 bases. The CDR3 spans 13 residues. The CDR3 loop is CAIRLAGYNEQFF. The CDR3 DNA reads TGTGCCATCAGACTAGCCGGATACAATGAGCAGTTCTTC.

A word on this clonotype: A junction end diverges from the germline sequence, so it may reflect a read error. The J gene is TRBJ2-1, the V gene TRBV6-2 or TRBV6-3, with 8 bases identical to TRBD2. The CDR3 is 15 residues long. Germline V gene lookup returns CDR1 MNHEY and CDR2 SVGEGT. CDR3 amino acids: CAGRQGSGKYNEQFF. DNA of the CDR3: TGTGCCGGCAGGCAGGGTAGCGGGAAATACAATGAGCAGTTCTTC.

This clonotype was seen a handful of times. The chain combines TRBV29-1 with TRBJ2-7, with TRBD2 matching 12 bases. CDR3 length equals 15 residues. Germline CDR1 is SQVTM and CDR2 is ANQGSEA. V shed 4 bases, J shed 5 bases, and the junction held 9 bases outside the gene matches. For the CDR3, the DNA is TGCAGCGTTGTGGCTAGCGGGAGGGCGAGGAACGAGCAGTACTTC. Translated: CSVVASGRARNEQYF.

Regarding this clonotype: A much larger clone differs from this one at a single base, so this may be a read error. For the CDR3, the DNA is TGTGCCAGCAGTCGGACAGGGGCTAACTATGGCCACACCTTC. It specifies CASSRTGANYGHTF. The genes are TRBV2 and TRBJ1-2; 9 bases match TRBD1. Looked up from germline, CDR1 is SNHLY and CDR2 is FYNNEI. This CDR3 spans 14 amino acids.

This clonotype was recorded many times. The rearrangement uses TRBV27 and TRBJ1-1; perhaps TRBD1 as D (6 bases). In germline, CDR1 is MNHEY, CDR2 SMNVEV (reference sequence). The CDR3 covers 14 residues. V gave up 5 bases and J gave up 3 bases, with 13 bases separating them. The CDR3 sequence: CASSVQGRDTEAFF. The CDR3 bases are TGTGCCAGCAGTGTACAGGGAAGGGACACTGAAGCTTTCTTT.

Ten or more counts support this clonotype. The rearrangement joins TRBV5-1 to TRBJ2-7; 12 bases align to TRBD2. Trimming cost V 4 bases and J 2 bases; bases outside gene matches: 13. Germline CDR1 and CDR2: SGHRS and YFSETQ. The CDR3 runs to 18 residues. The CDR3 DNA follows: TGCGCCAGCAGCCCCCTCTATATTCTAGCGGGAGGGCCCTACGAGCAGTACTTC. It encodes CASSPLYILAGGPYEQYF. The variable domain in full, with the rest retrieved from reference TRBV5-1 and TRBJ2-7, is KAGVTQTPRYLIKTRGQQVTLSCSPISGHRSVSWYQQTPGQGLQFLFEYFSETQRNKGNFPGRFSGRQFSNSRSEMNVSTLELGDSALYLCASSPLYILAGGPYEQYFGPGTRLTVT.

The count of this clonotype is one. This chain connects TRBV20-1 to TRBJ2-1; the D is unclear. Per germline, CDR1 DFQATT and CDR2 SNEGSKA (reference sequence). Trimming removed 3 bases at V and 0 bases at J, with 12 bases between. The CDR3 has 15 residues. The CDR3 region has the DNA TGCAGTGCTAGGAATCAGGCTTACTCCTACAATGAGCAGTTCTTC. Translated, it gives CSARNQAYSYNEQFF.

The chain carries TRBV6-2 or TRBV6-3 and TRBJ2-7; 7 nucleotides agree with TRBD1. The CDR3 is 14 residues long. The junction had 9 bases not matched to a gene; V was cut back by 7 bases and J by 3 bases. Germline values: CDR1 MNHEY, CDR2 SVGEGT. The CDR3 is CASTDGQASYEQYF. CDR3 DNA: TGTGCCAGCACTGACGGACAGGCCAGCTACGAGCAGTACTTC.

This clonotype was counted many times. The chain recombines TRBV20-1 with TRBJ1-2, with D possibly TRBD1 on 5 matching bases. This CDR3 is built from 14 residues. Trimming removed 6 bases from V and 0 bases from J, with 14 bases in between. Looked up from germline, CDR1 is DFQATT and CDR2 is SNEGSKA (reference sequence). Written as DNA, the CDR3 is TGCAGTGCCAGGGAGGGGTCCACTAACTATGGCTACACCTTC. Its translation: CSAREGSTNYGYTF.

This chain joins TRBV6-1 and TRBJ1-5; 8 bases line up with TRBD1. Germline trimming cut 6 bases from V and 5 bases from J; bases unmatched to any gene: 3. The CDR3 spans 13 residues. The germline V gene has CDR1 MNHNS and CDR2 SASEGT. The CDR3 sequence is CASRTGQDQPQHF. The CDR3 nucleotides are TGTGCCAGCAGGACGGGACAGGATCAGCCCCAGCATTTT.

This clonotype was seen many times. The rearrangement links TRBV6-2 or TRBV6-3 to TRBJ2-7, with TRBD2 identical over 11 bases. From germline, CDR1 is MNHEY and CDR2 SVGEGT. The CDR3 is 17 amino acids. V trimming: 3 bases; J trimming: 2 bases; junction bases outside the gene matches: 9. The CDR3 DNA reads as TGTGCCAGCAGTTATCCCTTACTAGCGGGAGCGACCTACGAGCAGTACTTC. It yields the protein CASSYPLLAGATYEQYF.

This clonotype was picked up many times. V gene TRBV24-1 combines with J gene TRBJ2-1, with 11 bases identical to TRBD1. The junction had 15 bases not matched to a gene; V was cut back by 4 bases and J by 8 bases. The germline CDR1 and CDR2 sequences are KGHDR and SFDVKD. The CDR3 consists of 18 residues. CDR3 sequence: CATSESDTGDRGYDEQFF. The CDR3 DNA sequence: TGTGCCACCAGTGAGTCTGACACGGGGGACAGGGGGTACGATGAGCAGTTCTTC.

This clonotype showed up many times. This chain connects TRBV30 to TRBJ2-7, with TRBD1 matching 9 bases. With 1 base clipped from V and 5 bases from J, the junction kept 6 bases outside the gene matches. Germline V gene lookup returns CDR1 GTSNPN and CDR2 SVGIG (reference sequence). This CDR3 spans 14 amino acids. For the CDR3, the DNA is TGTGCCTGGAGTGCTGGGACAGGGATCAACGAGCAGTACTTC. This sequence encodes CAWSAGTGINEQYF.

The chain uses TRBV7-2 and TRBJ1-5; 7 bases line up with TRBD1. The CDR3 has 14 amino acids. The V gene end was trimmed by 5 bases and the J gene end by 7 bases; junction bases not matched to a gene: 8. CDR1 and CDR2 (germline): SGHTA, FQGNSA. In DNA, the CDR3 is TGTGCCAGCAGCCGGAGTCAGGGGGTCCAGCCCCAGCATTTT. The encoded protein is CASSRSQGVQPQHF.

The table lists this clonotype with many counts. This chain links TRBV30 with TRBJ2-7; TRBD1 agrees at 8 bases. The germline V gene encodes CDR1 GTSNPN and CDR2 SVGIG (reference sequence). V dropped 3 bases and J dropped 3; count of bases not matched to a gene: 10. This CDR3 contains 15 residues. The CDR3 DNA reads TGTGCCTGGAGCAAAAAAACAGGGGGTAGCTACGAGCAGTACTTC. It translates to CAWSKKTGGSYEQYF.